These T cell receptor beta chains were read from a single sample in a study of graft-versus-host responses after intestinal transplantation. Method: immunoSEQ multiplex PCR; TCRdb's copy keeps in-frame clones and lacks some. The repertoire holds more than 9,000 clones, with about 88% as singletons. Sequencing used ileum tissue, obtained about 700 days after intestinal transplantation. The source of these receptors is a human patient who received an intestinal transplant, so some T cells may come from the graft donor. Both conserved end residues are trimmed from each CDR3. A D gene is named only where the DNA matches it firmly.

d_gene | v_gene | CDR3aa
TRBD2 | TRBV4-1 | ASSHGSGRAGTGELF
. | TRBV6-6 | ASTNGIGEETQY
. | TRBV6-5 | ATALRPTYEQY
. | TRBV28 | ASSPPTGPYEQY
. | TRBV6-6 | ASNPDSSYEQY
. | TRBV27 | ASRGSGTNIQY
. | TRBV7-3 | ASSLTPGITDTQY
TRBD2 | TRBV2 | ASSEEVSGGYNEQF
TRBD1 | TRBV5-3 | ARSLGDRVFSPLH
. | TRBV11-1 | ASSRAYGYT